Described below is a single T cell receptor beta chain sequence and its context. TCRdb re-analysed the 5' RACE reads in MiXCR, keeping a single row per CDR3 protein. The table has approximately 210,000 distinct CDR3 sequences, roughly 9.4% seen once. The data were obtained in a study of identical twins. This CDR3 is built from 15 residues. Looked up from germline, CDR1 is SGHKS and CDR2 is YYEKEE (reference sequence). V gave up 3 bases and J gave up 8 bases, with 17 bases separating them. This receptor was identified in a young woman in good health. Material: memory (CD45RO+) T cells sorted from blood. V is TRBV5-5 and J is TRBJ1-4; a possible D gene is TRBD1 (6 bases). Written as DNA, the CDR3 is TGTGCCAGCAGCTCCACACTACAGGGTTTGGAAAAACTGTTTTTT. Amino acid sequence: CASSSTLQGLEKLFF.